A selection of T cell receptor beta chains follows, all from one sample in a study of T cell changes during pregnancy in multiple sclerosis. Profiling relied on immunoSEQ multiplex PCR, and the TCRdb table lists in-frame clones only, not all of them. Of about 100,000 clones listed, over 80% are singletons. The sample in question was peripheral blood, obtained after pregnancy. The source is a female donor with multiple sclerosis, enrolled in a pregnancy study. The CDR3 runs from the conserved cysteine through the conserved F or W. A D gene is named only where the DNA matches it firmly. Size is omitted from some rows. Given values are once, few, many or a class for expanded clones.

size | D | J | V | DNA | CDR3
- | TRBD1 | TRBJ1-4 | TRBV5-1 | TGCGCCAGCAGCTGGACAGGGTTGGGGATAGATGAAAAACTGTTTTTT | CASSWTGLGIDEKLFF
- | TRBD2 | TRBJ2-7 | TRBV10-3 | TGTGCCTCTAGCGGGAGCCGCTACGAGCAGTACTTC | CASSGSRYEQYF
once | TRBD2 | TRBJ2-7 | TRBV4-1 | TGCGCCAGCAGCCAATTGTTTTTAGCGGGGGGGCCCAACCCCTACGAGCAGTACTTC | CASSQLFLAGGPNPYEQYF
- | TRBD1 | TRBJ1-1 | TRBV19 | TGTGCCAGTAGTAAGGACAGGGAGGGCACTGAAGCTTTCTTT | CASSKDREGTEAFF
- | - | TRBJ1-2 | TRBV29-1 | TGCAGCGTTTGGAGGGGAAGGGATGGCTACACCTTC | CSVWRGRDGYTF
- | TRBD1 | TRBJ2-7 | TRBV9 | TGTGCCAGCAGCCCCCGGACAGGGAATTACGAGCAGTACTTC | CASSPRTGNYEQYF
- | TRBD1 | TRBJ1-5 | TRBV30 | TGTGCCTGGAGTGCCAAGACAGGGGCTGGGAATCAGCCCCAGCATTTT | CAWSAKTGAGNQPQHF
- | TRBD1 | TRBJ1-1 | TRBV18 | TGTGCCAGCTCACCCTGGACAGGGCGGAACACTGAAGCTTTCTTT | CASSPWTGRNTEAFF
once | - | TRBJ1-1 | TRBV27 | TGTGCCAGCAGTCTTAGAATGGGGGGAACTGAAGCTTTCTTT | CASSLRMGGTEAFF
- | - | TRBJ2-1 | TRBV27 | TGTGCCAGCAGTTTAGTCGCGGGACATGAGCAGTTCTTC | CASSLVAGHEQFF
- | - | TRBJ1-6 | TRBV11-2 | TGTGCCAGCAGCTTATTTACAGGTTCCCGATATAATTCACCCCTCCACTTT | CASSLFTGSRYNSPLHF
- | - | TRBJ2-1 | TRBV29-1 | TGCAGCGTTGAACCCCAGTACTCCTACAATGAGCAGTTCTTC | CSVEPQYSYNEQFF
- | TRBD1 | TRBJ1-2 | TRBV2 | TGTGCCAGCAGTGTGGAGACAGGGATTGTCGGCTACACCTTC | CASSVETGIVGYTF
- | - | TRBJ1-1 | TRBV20-1 | TGCAGTGCTAGACTGAGCACTGAAGCTTTCTTT | CSARLSTEAFF
once | - | TRBJ2-7 | TRBV15 | TGTGCCACCAGCAGGGGAGGGGGATTCTACGAGCAGTACTTC | CATSRGGGFYEQYF
- | TRBD2 | TRBJ2-1 | TRBV2 | TGTGCCAGCAGGGTAGCGGGAGTTGGTGAGCAGTTCTTC | CASRVAGVGEQFF
once | - | TRBJ1-1 | TRBV2 | TGTGCCAGCAGTGAAGCCGGAGTTAGGACAGAAGCTTTCTTT | CASSEAGVRTEAFF
once | - | TRBJ2-1 | TRBV27 | TGTGCCAGCAGTTTAGGTGGCGGTGAGCAGTTCTTC | CASSLGGGEQFF
- | TRBD2 | TRBJ2-3 | TRBV28 | TGTGCCAGCAGTTTTCCGGGACTAGCGGGAGGGCCCCTCACAGATACGCAGTATTTT | CASSFPGLAGGPLTDTQYF
- | - | TRBJ2-7 | TRBV5-4 | TGTGCCAGCAGCTTGGGTGGGAGGCTTAGGACCGAGCAGTACTTC | CASSLGGRLRTEQYF
- | TRBD2 | TRBJ2-1 | TRBV27 | TGTGCCAGCAGTCCCGGCGGGGCGGGAGTTGATGAGCAGTTCTTC | CASSPGGAGVDEQFF
- | - | TRBJ1-1 | TRBV6-5 | TGTGCCAGCAGTTACGGGGGAGGGGGTAATGAAGCTTTCTTT | CASSYGGGGNEAFF
- | TRBD1 | TRBJ2-1 | TRBV18 | TGTGCCAGCTCACCACCTAGTAGGGACAGAGAGCAGTTCTTC | CASSPPSRDREQFF
- | - | TRBJ2-7 | TRBV7-2 | TGTGCCAGCAGCTTACCCAAGGGGTTAATCGACGAGCAGTACTTC | CASSLPKGLIDEQYF
- | - | TRBJ1-1 | TRBV7-2 | TGTGCCAGCAGCCCCCGCGACGGAGCTGAAGCTTTCTTT | CASSPRDGAEAFF
- | TRBD1 | TRBJ2-7 | TRBV7-8 | TGTGCCAGCAGCTTAGCACACAGGGGGTACGAGCAGTACTTC | CASSLAHRGYEQYF
- | - | TRBJ1-4 | TRBV7-2 | TGTGCCAGCAGCCCCCGAGGGACACCCGACGGGGAAAAACTGTTTTTT | CASSPRGTPDGEKLFF
- | - | TRBJ2-7 | TRBV6-5 | TGTGCCAGCAGTTACTCACCGCAGGGCTACGAGCAGTACTTC | CASSYSPQGYEQYF
- | TRBD1 | TRBJ1-3 | TRBV6-5 | TGTGCCAGCAGTGTAACAGGGGGCAATGGAAACACCATATATTTT | CASSVTGGNGNTIYF